This entry concerns a single TCR beta chain. Its antigen is unidentified. The ends were cut back, 3 bases at V and 6 bases at J, with 11 bases in the middle. This CDR3 is built from 13 residues. The germline gives CDR1 MDHEN, CDR2 SYDVKM. The entry originates in a study of Graves' ophthalmopathy and Graves' hyperthyroidism. Amplifying from RNA transcripts, the study obtained TCR beta CDR3 regions. In the first round, RT-PCR was carried out with HTBI primers, and a multiplex PCR formed the second round. In TCRdb, the multiplex PCR reads were re-called with MiXCR into one record per CDR3 protein. Of hundreds of thousands of distinct CDR3 sequences listed, about a fifth are singletons. The study's findings and limits: Most expanded clonotypes from thyroid (those above 0.001 frequency) were also found in blood.

Specimen: peripheral blood. This TCR was sampled from a young woman with stable Graves' hyperthyroidism. Some clones in this sample may be carry-over from other donors' samples. V is TRBV28 and J is TRBJ1-1, with TRBD1 as a possible D gene (6 bases). The CDR3 nucleotides read TGTGCCAGCAGTTTGAGAAAGGGGGCTGAAGCTTTCTTT. Translation gives CASSLRKGAEAFF.